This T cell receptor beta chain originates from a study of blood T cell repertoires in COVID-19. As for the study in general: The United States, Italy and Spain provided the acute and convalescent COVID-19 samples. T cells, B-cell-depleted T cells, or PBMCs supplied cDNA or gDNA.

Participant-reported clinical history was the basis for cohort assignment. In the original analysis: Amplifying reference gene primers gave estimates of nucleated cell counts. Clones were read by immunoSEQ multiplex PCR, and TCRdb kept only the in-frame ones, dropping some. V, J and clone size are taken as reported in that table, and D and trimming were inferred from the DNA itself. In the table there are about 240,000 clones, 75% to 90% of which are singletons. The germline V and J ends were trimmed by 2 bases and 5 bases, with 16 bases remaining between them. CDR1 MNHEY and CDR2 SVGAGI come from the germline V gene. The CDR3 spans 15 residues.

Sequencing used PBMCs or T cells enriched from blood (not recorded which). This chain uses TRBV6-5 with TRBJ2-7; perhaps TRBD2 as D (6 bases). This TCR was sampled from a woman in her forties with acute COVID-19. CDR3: CASSYQEGPSDEQYF. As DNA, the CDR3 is TGTGCCAGCAGTTACCAGGAGGGCCCCTCGGACGAGCAGTACTTC.